These 4 T cell receptor beta chains originate from one sample sequenced in a study of T cells after yellow fever vaccination (dated by TCRdb to about 2019). The treatment or condition label corresponds to: live attenuated yellow fever vaccine strain. Library preparation used 5' RACE. Sequenced on an Illumina HiSeq 2500. Using fastp at Q25 and MiXCR, TCRdb reprocessed the public reads and kept productive beta chains. Every entry covers one CDR3 protein and lists the most common genes and DNA from its rows. The sample has nearly 45,000 distinct CDR3 sequences on record, approximately 6.3% of them singletons. Approximately 16% of the sample is in the top ten clones. This sample comprised CD8+ T cells not binding an NS4B(214-222) dextramer, sorted from PBMCs, obtained 45 days after the yellow fever booster vaccination. The cell subset or site label on this specimen signifies: NS4B epitope dextramer-negative CD8 T cells. These receptors were taken from a man aged 25-40 years who received the YFV17D yellow fever vaccine.

There are many counts of this clonotype. V is TRBV29-1 and J is TRBJ1-5; 7 bases fit TRBD1. J lost 6 bases, V lost 6 bases, and 11 bases had no gene match. The CDR3 has 14 residues. The germline V gene has CDR1 SQVTM and CDR2 ANQGSEA. The CDR3 is CSVAEQGSRQPQHF. The CDR3 nucleotides read TGCAGCGTAGCGGAACAGGGGTCGCGTCAGCCCCAGCATTTT.

In its sample, this clonotype was seen a few times. This chain uses TRBV20-1 with TRBJ2-7, with TRBD2 identical over 11 bases. This CDR3 comprises 19 residues. Germline V gene lookup returns CDR1 DFQATT and CDR2 SNEGSKA (reference sequence). Unmatched junction bases numbered 23, after V lost 6 bases and J lost 4 bases. The CDR3 DNA reads as TGCAGTGCCACAGGGGCCGGGGTGGGACTAGCGGCAGGGGGATACGAGCAGTACTTC. It codes for CSATGAGVGLAAGGYEQYF.

This clonotype was picked up many times. The chain couples TRBV27 to TRBJ1-5; the match to TRBD1 covers 7 bases. The CDR3 consists of 15 residues. Germline V gene lookup returns CDR1 MNHEY and CDR2 SMNVEV (reference sequence). The trim removed 6 bases at V and 0 bases at J, leaving 5 bases unmatched. CDR3 protein: CASRPGTDSNQPQHF. CDR3 bases: TGTGCCAGCAGACCTGGGACAGATAGCAATCAGCCCCAGCATTTT.

This clonotype was observed many times. The CDR3, as DNA: TGTGCCAGCAGTTCCGAGTTAGGTAGCTATGAGCAGTTCTTC. This translates into CASSSELGSYEQFF. The rearrangement links TRBV12-3 or TRBV12-4 to TRBJ2-1; D is unresolved. The CDR3 contains 14 residues. V dropped 4 bases and J dropped 8 bases, with 15 bases sitting between them.